One and the same sample provided the 22 T cell receptor beta chains below, sequenced in a study of human CD8 memory T cell subsets. By UMI-labeled 5' RACE, the TCR beta libraries were made. TCRdb re-called the 5' RACE reads, yielding one record per CDR3 amino acid sequence without DNA. This sample's clone table lists about 11,000 distinct CDR3 sequences. Sequenced material: CD8+ T cells from PBMCs. All receptors derive from a human donor in good health.

This sequence joins TRBV28 and TRBJ2-1; with no DNA, the TCRdb D assignment of TRBD2 cannot be verified. Germline lookup yields CDR1 MDHEN and CDR2 SYDVKM. This CDR3 is 18 amino acids long. The CDR3 here is CASSLPTAGTTLYNEQFF. The complete variable domain, with remaining parts taken from reference TRBV28 and TRBJ2-1, reads DVKVTQSSRYLVKRTGEKVFLECVQDMDHENMFWYRQDPGLGLRLIYFSYDVKMKEKGDIPEGYSVSREKKERFSLILESASTNQTSMYLCASSLPTAGTTLYNEQFFGPGTRLTVL.

The rearrangement links TRBV5-5 to TRBJ1-2. CDR3 length: 13 amino acids. Germline CDR1 and CDR2: SGHKS and YYEKEE (reference sequence). The CDR3 loop reads CASSMTSNYGYTF.

This rearrangement joins TRBV10-2 to TRBJ2-3; TCRdb names TRBD2, which stays unverified in the absence of DNA. Germline V lookup: CDR1 WSHSY, CDR2 SAAADI. There are 15 residues in the CDR3. CDR3 loop: CASRTSGVSTDTQYF.

This chain's CDR3 is CASRRQGAVWAKNIQYF. The chain combines TRBV2 with TRBJ2-4; there is no DNA to check the TCRdb D call of TRBD1. CDR3 length: 17 residues. Looked up from germline, CDR1 is SNHLY and CDR2 is FYNNEI.

The CDR3: CAISESEGGSDTQYF. V gene TRBV10-3 combines with J gene TRBJ2-3; TCRdb reports TRBD1, a call that lacks DNA to check it against. This CDR3 is 15 amino acids long. Germline V gene lookup returns CDR1 ENHRY and CDR2 SYGVKD.

This chain connects TRBV7-2 to TRBJ2-3; lacking DNA, the TRBD2 call made by TCRdb goes unchecked. The germline CDR1 and CDR2 sequences are SGHTA and FQGNSA. The CDR3 has 16 residues. The CDR3 reads CASSFQLAGRRDTQYF.

V and J are TRBV6-2 or TRBV6-3 and TRBJ2-7; as DNA is missing, the TRBD2 call by TCRdb cannot be tested. Germline loops: CDR1 MNHEY, CDR2 SVGEGT. The length of the CDR3 is 16 residues. The CDR3 region is CASSQLNGGATYEQYF.

The rearrangement uses TRBV7-6 and TRBJ2-1; TCRdb lists TRBD2, though no DNA is available to test this call. Looked up from germline, CDR1 is SGHVS and CDR2 is FNYEAQ. CDR3 size: 15 residues. The CDR3 region is CASSVSGGTLNEQFF.

This chain connects TRBV6-2 or TRBV6-3 to TRBJ2-3. The CDR3 extends over 14 amino acids. Germline V gene data show CDR1 as MNHEY and CDR2 as SVGEGT. CDR3 protein: CASSTGVVRDTQYF.

V is TRBV28 and J is TRBJ2-7; TCRdb outputs TRBD1, but without DNA this stays unchecked. This CDR3 is 17 amino acids long. In germline, CDR1 is MDHEN, CDR2 SYDVKM. The CDR3 here is CASSPSHRQAMVYEQYF.

Frequency places this clonotype as medium-sized (0.01 to 0.1%). The rearrangement uses TRBV5-1 and TRBJ2-7; checking the TCRdb D call of TRBD1 is not possible without DNA. Looked up from germline, CDR1 is SGHRS and CDR2 is YFSETQ. The CDR3 loop spans 15 amino acids. The CDR3 loop is CASSFNRVGKYEQYF. The variable domain in full, with the rest retrieved from reference TRBV5-1 and TRBJ2-7, is KAGVTQTPRYLIKTRGQQVTLSCSPISGHRSVSWYQQTPGQGLQFLFEYFSETQRNKGNFPGRFSGRQFSNSRSEMNVSTLELGDSALYLCASSFNRVGKYEQYFGPGTRLTVT.

Measured by frequency, this clonotype is medium-sized. The CDR3 spells CASSKEGTGRQETQYF. The V gene is TRBV4-1, the J gene TRBJ2-5; TCRdb picks TRBD1, but there is no DNA to check that call. CDR1 is MGHRA and CDR2 is YSYEKL in the germline V gene. The CDR3 has 16 amino acids.

In terms of frequency, this clonotype is medium-sized. The chain carries TRBV29-1 and TRBJ2-7; without DNA, the TCRdb call of TRBD1 cannot be checked. In germline, CDR1 is SQVTM, CDR2 ANQGSEA. This CDR3 region has 11 residues. Here the CDR3 reads CSVQDSYEQYF.

The chain joins TRBV18 to TRBJ2-7; the D call from TCRdb, TRBD1, cannot be confirmed without DNA. This CDR3 has 12 residues. Germline-derived CDR1 and CDR2 are KGHSH and LQKENI. The CDR3 reads CASSPSGTEQYF.

This chain links TRBV12-3 or TRBV12-4 with TRBJ2-1; TCRdb gives TRBD2 as the D gene, but with no DNA this cannot be confirmed. The CDR3 is 14 residues long. CDR3 residues: CASRPAGGWYEQFF.

The chain combines TRBV7-9 with TRBJ2-7. From germline, CDR1 is SEHNR and CDR2 FQNEAQ (reference sequence). The CDR3 length is 13 residues. This chain's CDR3 is CASSLVYGNEQYF.

This chain uses TRBV12-3 or TRBV12-4 with TRBJ2-3; without DNA, the TCRdb call of TRBD1 cannot be checked. The CDR3 is 15 residues long. This CDR3 is CASSSRGGSTDTQYF.

The V gene is TRBV15, the J gene TRBJ2-7; TCRdb lists TRBD1, though no DNA is available to test this call. The CDR3 is 16 residues long. Germline CDR1 reads LNHNV; CDR2 reads YYDKDF (reference sequence). The CDR3 reads CATSSHKGTDSYEQYF.

J is TRBJ2-1 and V is TRBV11-2; TCRdb outputs TRBD2, but without DNA this stays unchecked. The CDR3 extends over 13 amino acids. Germline values: CDR1 SGHAT, CDR2 FQNNGV. The CDR3 here is CASSPGGNYEQFF.

V is TRBV7-9 and J is TRBJ2-3. The CDR3 has 12 residues. In germline, CDR1 is SEHNR, CDR2 FQNEAQ (reference sequence). This CDR3 is CASSYSGDTQYF.

The chain is built from TRBV11-3 and TRBJ2-3; TCRdb names TRBD2, which stays unverified in the absence of DNA. The CDR3 has 16 amino acids. The germline gives CDR1 SGHNT, CDR2 YENEEA. CDR3 amino acids: CASSLGVGSGTDTQYF.

The CDR3: CASSGIQGAHFTDTQYF. This chain links TRBV9 with TRBJ2-3; TCRdb indicates TRBD1, and absent DNA this call remains unverified. The germline V gene has CDR1 SGDLS and CDR2 YYNGEE. The CDR3 has 17 amino acids.